This T cell receptor beta chain is from a study of T cell changes during pregnancy in multiple sclerosis. Germline trimming cut 0 bases from V and 10 bases from J; bases unmatched to any gene: 7. Germline values: CDR1 LNHNV, CDR2 YYDKDF (reference sequence). CDR3 length: 14 residues. Profiling relied on immunoSEQ multiplex PCR, and the TCRdb table lists in-frame clones only, not all of them. Of 30,000 to 40,000 clones in the sample, roughly 90% were seen once. The chain has TRBV15 and TRBJ1-1; 8 nucleotides agree with TRBD1. Sequencing used CD4+ T cells from peripheral blood mononuclear cells, obtained in the second trimester of pregnancy. The source is a female donor with multiple sclerosis, enrolled in a pregnancy study. CDR3 sequence: CATSRDGQGAGAFF. The CDR3 bases are TGTGCCACCAGCAGAGATGGTCAGGGGGCGGGAGCTTTCTTT.